These T cell receptor beta chains were read from a single sample in a study of cytomegalovirus exposure and HLA in healthy donors. Profiling relied on immunoSEQ multiplex PCR, and the TCRdb table lists in-frame clones only, not all of them. The sample records roughly 100,000 clones, over 9.5% being singletons. Sequenced: PBMCs. Receptor source: a man between 40 and 49 years old in good health and CMV-seropositive. The CDR3 runs from the conserved cysteine through the conserved F or W. A D gene is named only where the DNA matches it firmly. Clone size is given for some rows only: seen once, a few or many times, or a class if the clone is expanded.

d_call,v_call,clone_size,j_call,cdr3_nt,cdr3_aa
TRBD1,TRBV5-1,-,TRBJ1-4,TGCGCCAGCAGCGGACAGGGGTATGAAAAACTGTTTTTT,CASSGQGYEKLFF
-,TRBV6-5,-,TRBJ2-3,TGTGCCAGCAGTTACCGGACTAGCACAGATACGCAGTATTTT,CASSYRTSTDTQYF
TRBD1,TRBV28,few,TRBJ2-7,TGTGCCAGCACCACCTCGGACAGGACCTACGAGCAGTACTTC,CASTTSDRTYEQYF
-,TRBV5-5,-,TRBJ1-1,TGTGCCAGCAGCCCATTGGGAGGGTCTGAAGCTTTCTTT,CASSPLGGSEAFF
-,TRBV15,few,TRBJ2-7,TGTGCCACCAGCAGAGAACAGGGAAGGGGATCCTACGAGCAATACTTC,CATSREQGRGSYEQYF
-,TRBV19,few,TRBJ2-5,TGTGCCAGTAGTATAGCCGTAGGGAGAGAGACCCAGTACTTC,CASSIAVGRETQYF
TRBD1,TRBV4-1,few,TRBJ1-4,TGCGCCAGCAGCCAACTTAGAACCGGGACAGGGGCTGAAAAACTGTTTTTT,CASSQLRTGTGAEKLFF
TRBD1,TRBV5-1,-,TRBJ1-1,TGCGCCAGCAGCCAGGGGGCAAGCAGGAACACTGAAGCTTTCTTT,CASSQGASRNTEAFF
-,TRBV25-1,-,TRBJ2-1,TGTGCCAGCAGTGAATACAGCTTCGGGAACAATGAGCAGTTCTTC,CASSEYSFGNNEQFF
TRBD2,TRBV28,few,TRBJ2-7,TGTGCCAGCAGTTTATCCAGCGGGGGGACCTACGAGCAGTACTTC,CASSLSSGGTYEQYF
TRBD1,TRBV29-1,few,TRBJ2-6,TGCAGCGTTATGGGACAGGGGTTCGCTGGGGCCAACGTCCTGACTTTC,CSVMGQGFAGANVLTF
TRBD1,TRBV7-2,few,TRBJ2-7,TGTGCCAGCAGGCCGGGACAGGGGGCTTACGAGCAGTACTTC,CASRPGQGAYEQYF
TRBD1,TRBV6-6,few,TRBJ1-2,TGTGCCAGCAGTTACTCCGGGACAGGGAGGGAAGGCTACACCTTC,CASSYSGTGREGYTF
TRBD2,TRBV19,few,TRBJ2-1,TGTGCCAGTAGTATCGCTAGCGGCAATGAGCAGTTCTTC,CASSIASGNEQFF
-,TRBV15,-,TRBJ1-3,TGTGCCACCAGCAGAGAGGGCAGCTCTGGAAACACCATATATTTT,CATSREGSSGNTIYF
TRBD2,TRBV7-9,-,TRBJ2-3,TGTGCCAGCAGCTCGCCCGGGACTAGCGGGAGTCTCTGGATTACGCAGTATTTT,CASSSPGTSGSLWITQYF
-,TRBV19,-,TRBJ2-7,TGTGCCAGTAGTATAGCGGACGAGCAGTACTTC,CASSIADEQYF
-,TRBV7-3,once,TRBJ2-5,TGTGCCAGCAGCGAGCATCGGGAAAGCCAAGAGACCCAGTACTTC,CASSEHRESQETQYF
-,TRBV7-2,few,TRBJ1-5,TGTGCCAGCAGCTTAGCTCTAGGGGGTGATCAGCCCCAGCATTTT,CASSLALGGDQPQHF
TRBD1,TRBV27,-,TRBJ2-7,TGTGCCAGCAGTGTCGGGACAGGGCCCTTCGAGCAGTACTTC,CASSVGTGPFEQYF
TRBD2,TRBV7-8,-,TRBJ2-5,TGTGCCAGCAGCAACAGACTAGCGGGAGAGGAAGAGACCCAGTACTTC,CASSNRLAGEEETQYF
-,TRBV2,many,TRBJ1-4,TGTGCCAGCAGCCGAGATGGCAGGTTCAATGAAAAACTGTTTTTT,CASSRDGRFNEKLFF
TRBD1,TRBV5-5,-,TRBJ1-4,TGTGCCAGCAGCTTTGAATGGACAGGGGATTTCCTAAGGGCTGAAAAACTGTTTTTT,CASSFEWTGDFLRAEKLFF
TRBD2,TRBV6-4,-,TRBJ2-7,TGTGCCAGCAGTTCCGGGACTAGCGGGAGGGTTGGCGACGAGCAGTACTTC,CASSSGTSGRVGDEQYF
-,TRBV6-1,-,TRBJ2-3,TGTGCCAGCAGGACGGGTGCGGTAGATACGCAGTATTTT,CASRTGAVDTQYF
TRBD2,TRBV6-4,few,TRBJ2-1,TGTGCCAGCAGTGACTCAACTAGCGGGGATTACAATGAGCAGTTCTTC,CASSDSTSGDYNEQFF
-,TRBV18,-,TRBJ2-1,TGTGCCAGCTCACCAACGGACGGGAGCTCCTACAATGAGCAGTTCTTC,CASSPTDGSSYNEQFF
-,TRBV19,few,TRBJ1-1,TGTGCCAGTAGCCCTTCCCGGAGGACTGAAGCTTTCTTT,CASSPSRRTEAFF
TRBD1,TRBV28,-,TRBJ2-7,TGTGCCATCACTAATCCCAGACAGGGCAGGACCTACGAGCAGTACTTC,CAITNPRQGRTYEQYF
-,TRBV4-2,few,TRBJ1-4,TGTGCCAGCAGCCAAGAGTCGGCCAGGCGCGCAACTAATGAAAAACTGTTTTTT,CASSQESARRATNEKLFF
-,TRBV21-1,-,TRBJ1-1,TGTGCCAGCAGCAAAGGGACAGTGAACACTGAAGCTTTCTTT,CASSKGTVNTEAFF
-,TRBV19,few,TRBJ2-1,TGTGCCAGTAGTATGCCGGGACTGGGTTTCGGAGAGCAGTTCTTC,CASSMPGLGFGEQFF
-,TRBV27,-,TRBJ1-1,TGTGCCAGCAGTCTCTTATACCCTCGAGAGGAGGTGACGAACACTGAAGCTTTCTTT,CASSLLYPREEVTNTEAFF
-,TRBV29-1,-,TRBJ2-5,TGCAGCGTTGAGGCGGGTCTTGAGACCCAGTACTTC,CSVEAGLETQYF
-,TRBV27,few,TRBJ1-5,TGTGCCAGCAGCTCGGAGGGGTTGAATCAGCCCCAGCATTTT,CASSSEGLNQPQHF
TRBD2,TRBV9,-,TRBJ2-7,TGTGCCAGCAGCGAACATCCCTCCGGGACTAGCGGATCCTACGAGCAGTACTTC,CASSEHPSGTSGSYEQYF
TRBD2,TRBV5-1,few,TRBJ2-7,TGCGCCAGCAGCTTGAGCGGGGGGCATCCCTACGAGCAGTACTTC,CASSLSGGHPYEQYF
TRBD1,TRBV4-1,-,TRBJ2-5,TGCGCCAGCAGCCGCTTTCCGACAGGACAGGGACAAGAGACCCAGTACTTC,CASSRFPTGQGQETQYF
-,TRBV5-1,few,TRBJ2-7,TGCGCCAGCAGCCCCTATTTTCAGGGCTCCTACGAGCAGTACTTC,CASSPYFQGSYEQYF
-,TRBV6-1,few,TRBJ2-3,TGTGCCAGCAGTGAAGGCGCTAGCAGGTCCACAGATACGCAGTATTTT,CASSEGASRSTDTQYF
TRBD2,TRBV27,many,TRBJ2-3,TGTGCCAGCAGTTTTTTTTCAACTAGCGCACGCACTAGCACAGATACGCAGTATTTT,CASSFFSTSARTSTDTQYF
TRBD1,TRBV9,-,TRBJ1-3,TGTGCCAGCAGCGCGGACAGGTACTCTGGAAACACCATATATTTT,CASSADRYSGNTIYF